The rows below give T cell receptor beta chains drawn from one sample of a study of spatial heterogeneity in lung cancer. TCRdb processed the 5' RACE reads anew with MiXCR; each CDR3 protein has one entry. The sample carries tens of thousands of distinct CDR3 sequences, approximately 12% recorded once. Sequencing was performed on PBMCs, taken at follow-up. The receptors stem from a male donor with early-stage non-small cell lung cancer. The CDR3 runs from the conserved cysteine through the conserved F or W. The order of the fields is J gene, clone size, D gene, V gene, CDR3 DNA, CDR3 protein. A D gene is named only where the DNA matches it firmly. Clone size appears in some rows only: once, few, many, or a class for an expanded clone.

TRBJ2-3 many TRBD2 TRBV5-4 TGTGCCAGCCGCGCTAGCGGGGGGGCAGATACGCAGTATTTT CASRASGGADTQYF
TRBJ2-5 few NA TRBV7-2 TGTGCCAGCAGCTTAGGATCGGGGCAAGAGACCCAGTACTTC CASSLGSGQETQYF
TRBJ1-2 NA NA TRBV4-3 TGCGCCAGCAGCCAAGATTTAGGAACCTATGGCTACACCTTC CASSQDLGTYGYTF
TRBJ2-2 many NA TRBV4-1 TGCGCCAGCAGCCAGAGCTGGACAATGGCCAGGGAGCTGTTTTTT CASSQSWTMARELFF
TRBJ2-7 NA TRBD1 TRBV12-3/TRBV12-4 TGTGCCAGCAGTTCCCCGGGACAGGGGTTCTACGAGCAGTACTTC CASSSPGQGFYEQYF
TRBJ1-1 NA NA TRBV7-3 TGTGCCAGCAGCTCCCTCTTTGCGCCCTTGAACACTGAAGCTTTCTTT CASSSLFAPLNTEAFF
TRBJ2-5 NA TRBD2 TRBV20-1 TGCAGTGCTAGAGGCGGGGGGCCTCAAGAGACCCAGTACTTC CSARGGGPQETQYF
TRBJ2-1 many NA TRBV7-8 TGTGCCAGCAGCTTACGAGTACCACTACAAGTAAATGAGCAGTTCTTC CASSLRVPLQVNEQFF
TRBJ1-4 few NA TRBV18 TGTGCCAGCTCACCGAGGGCAGGGGAAGATGAAAAACTGTTTTTT CASSPRAGEDEKLFF
TRBJ2-1 many TRBD2 TRBV5-4 TGTGCCAGCAGCTCAAAGACTAGCGGGGGTTCGAATGAGCAGTTCTTC CASSSKTSGGSNEQFF
TRBJ1-1 many NA TRBV20-1 TGCAGTGCCCGGGTGAACACTGAAGCTTTCTTT CSARVNTEAFF
TRBJ2-1 many NA TRBV6-2/TRBV6-3 TGTGCCAGCAGTCCCCTGACTAGACGGGTCGGGAATGAGCAGTTCTTC CASSPLTRRVGNEQFF
TRBJ1-2 many TRBD1 TRBV27 TGTGCCAGCAGTCCCGGGACAGGGGGAGCTAACTATGGCTACACCTTC CASSPGTGGANYGYTF
TRBJ1-4 NA NA TRBV12-3/TRBV12-4 TGTGCCAGCCGAGGGTACACTAATGAAAAACTGTTTTTT CASRGYTNEKLFF
TRBJ1-5 many TRBD1 TRBV29-1 TGCAGCGTTGTCCCCCCAAGGGACAGGGGGCATCAGCCCCAGCATTTT CSVVPPRDRGHQPQHF
TRBJ2-1 NA NA TRBV5-4 TGTGCCAGCAGCCCGCGTTCGCGGTACAATGAGCAGTTCTTC CASSPRSRYNEQFF
TRBJ2-1 many TRBD1 TRBV7-2 TGTGCCAGCAGCGGACAGGGAGGTTCCTACAATGAGCAGTTCTTC CASSGQGGSYNEQFF
TRBJ1-1 many NA TRBV5-6 TGTGCCAGCAGCTTGCCCGCCAGGGGCGGAACTGGAGCTTTCTTT CASSLPARGGTGAFF
TRBJ2-1 few NA TRBV10-3 TGTGCCATCAGTGTGAATATCGCGCAGTATGAGCAGTTCTTC CAISVNIAQYEQFF
TRBJ2-1 many TRBD1 TRBV7-3 TGTGCCAGCAGCCCGTTGACAGGGGCCACCTACAATGAGCAGTTCTTC CASSPLTGATYNEQFF
TRBJ2-3 NA NA TRBV30 TGTGCCTGGAGGGATATCACAGATACGCAGTATTTT CAWRDITDTQYF
TRBJ2-3 many NA TRBV15 TGTGCCACCAGCAGAGATGGAAGAGGCACAGATACGCAGTATTTT CATSRDGRGTDTQYF
TRBJ1-5 many NA TRBV12-3/TRBV12-4 TGTGCCAGCAGTTTAAATGCTGGGAGCAATCAGCCCCAGCATTTT CASSLNAGSNQPQHF
TRBJ1-6 many TRBD1 TRBV20-1 TGCAGTGCTAGAGTCCCCCGTCGGGACAGGGGAAATTCACCCCTCCACTTT CSARVPRRDRGNSPLHF
TRBJ2-7 NA NA TRBV10-3 TGTGCCATCAGTGCCGAGGGGACCGAGCAGTACTTC CAISAEGTEQYF
TRBJ2-5 NA TRBD2 TRBV7-8 TGTGCCAGCAGCCTCCGGACTAGCGGGAGGGCGTCCCAAGAGACCCAGTACTTC CASSLRTSGRASQETQYF
TRBJ1-1 few TRBD1 TRBV19 TGTGCCAGCCGGGACAGAAACACTGAAGCTTTCTTT CASRDRNTEAFF
TRBJ1-2 NA NA TRBV6-6 TGTGCCAGCAGCCCCGTGGGAGATGGCTACACCTTC CASSPVGDGYTF
TRBJ2-5 many TRBD1 TRBV20-1 TGCAGTGCTACAGGACAGGGGTGGCAAGAGACCCAGTACTTC CSATGQGWQETQYF
TRBJ1-4 few NA TRBV7-2 TGTGCCAGCAGCTTAGGAGCAACTAATGAAAAACTGTTTTTT CASSLGATNEKLFF
TRBJ1-6 few NA TRBV7-8 TGTGCCAGCAGCTTGGACTCTAATTCACCCCTCCACTTT CASSLDSNSPLHF
TRBJ1-2 many TRBD1 TRBV12-3/TRBV12-4 TGTGCCAGCGCCTCCTACCGGGACAGCAGATATGGCTACACCTTC CASASYRDSRYGYTF
TRBJ2-5 NA NA TRBV11-1 TGTGCCAGCAGCGCGGGACCTCAAGAGTACTTC CASSAGPQEYF
TRBJ2-1 few NA TRBV7-2 TGTGCCAGCAGCCGAGAGGGGAGCTCCTACAATGAGCAGTTCTTC CASSREGSSYNEQFF
TRBJ1-2 NA TRBD1 TRBV7-2 TGTGCCAGCAGCGAAAACAGGGGGCGCGAGGCCTATGGCTACACCTTC CASSENRGREAYGYTF
TRBJ2-1 NA NA TRBV11-1 TGTGCCAGCAGCCCCTCAGTGTATAGCTCCTACAATGAGCAGTTCTTC CASSPSVYSSYNEQFF
TRBJ1-1 many NA TRBV6-2/TRBV6-3 TGTGCCAGCAGTTACAGGGTGAACACTGAAGCTTTCTTT CASSYRVNTEAFF
TRBJ1-2 few TRBD1 TRBV12-3/TRBV12-4 TGTGCCAGCAGTTCTTACAGGGGGCTCGATGGCTACACCTTC CASSSYRGLDGYTF
TRBJ2-5 NA NA TRBV18 TGTGCCAGCTCACCACTTCGGGGGGCCTCACAAGAGACCCAGTACTTC CASSPLRGASQETQYF
TRBJ1-3 many TRBD1 TRBV30 TGTGCCTGGAGCGACCTACAGGGGGGCTCTGGAAACACCATATATTTT CAWSDLQGGSGNTIYF
TRBJ2-7 NA NA TRBV18 TGTGCCAGCTCACCAGCAGGTGCCTACGAGCAGTACTTC CASSPAGAYEQYF
TRBJ1-5 NA NA TRBV5-1 TGCGCCAGCAGACAGGACATCGCCAATCAGCCCCAGCATTTT CASRQDIANQPQHF
TRBJ1-2 NA NA TRBV5-1 TGCGCCAGCAGCTTGTCGCCGGGCTATGGCTACACCTTC CASSLSPGYGYTF
TRBJ2-1 few NA TRBV7-2 TGTGCCAGCAGTCGTTCAGGCGTCGATGAGCAGTTCTTC CASSRSGVDEQFF
TRBJ2-1 NA NA TRBV28 TGTGCCAGCATTCATGGAACCTACAATGAGCAGTTCTTC CASIHGTYNEQFF
TRBJ1-3 many TRBD1 TRBV6-4 TGTGCCAGCAGTGACCACAGGGGAAACCCAGCGAACACCATATATTTT CASSDHRGNPANTIYF
TRBJ1-1 NA NA TRBV6-5 TGTGCCAGCAGGCCCACATCGGGGGTACGGGCTTTCTTT CASRPTSGVRAFF
TRBJ1-6 many NA TRBV6-6 TGTGCCAGCAATGTACAGGGAAATTCACCCCTCCACTTT CASNVQGNSPLHF
TRBJ1-4 NA NA TRBV7-9 TGTGCCAGCAGCTTGCAAACAGGGATTTCAAATGAAAAACTGTTTTTT CASSLQTGISNEKLFF
TRBJ2-1 few TRBD2 TRBV19 TGTGCCAGTAGTATTCTACGACTAGCGGGAGTCGGTGAGCAGTTCTTC CASSILRLAGVGEQFF
TRBJ2-5 many NA TRBV4-3 TGCGCCAGCAGCCAAGGATACTCAACTAGCAACAGGGAGACCCAGTACTTC CASSQGYSTSNRETQYF
TRBJ1-1 many NA TRBV11-2 TGTGCCAGCAGCTTAGGGATCGAGCGGACGAACACTGAAGCTTTCTTT CASSLGIERTNTEAFF
TRBJ2-7 many TRBD1 TRBV29-1 TGCAGCGTGGGACAGGGAGCATCCTACGAGCAGTACTTC CSVGQGASYEQYF
TRBJ2-5 few TRBD1 TRBV5-1 TGCGCCAGCAGAAACACCTGGGACAGCAAAGAGACCCAGTACTTC CASRNTWDSKETQYF
TRBJ2-1 few TRBD1 TRBV5-4 TGTGCCAGCAGCGGCGCCCCCGGGACAGTCTACAATGAGCAGTTCTTC CASSGAPGTVYNEQFF
TRBJ2-5 many NA TRBV7-9 TGTGCCAGCAGCTTAGTTGGCAGGGAGCGGCAGTTCCAAGAGACCCAGTACTTC CASSLVGRERQFQETQYF
TRBJ2-6 many NA TRBV7-9 TGTGCCAGCAGCTTAGTAGAGACAGGTCGCTCTGGGGCCAACGTCCTGACTTTC CASSLVETGRSGANVLTF
TRBJ1-2 NA TRBD1 TRBV7-2 TGTGCCAGCAGCGAGCAGACAGGGGCGAACTATGGCTACACCTTC CASSEQTGANYGYTF
TRBJ1-5 many NA TRBV4-3 TGCGCCAGCAGCCTCACATATAGCAATCAGCCCCAGCATTTT CASSLTYSNQPQHF
TRBJ2-4 NA TRBD2 TRBV23-1 TGCGCCAGCAGTCAATCGCCTAGCGGGGAGGCTCTAGCCAAAAACATTCAGTACTTC CASSQSPSGEALAKNIQYF